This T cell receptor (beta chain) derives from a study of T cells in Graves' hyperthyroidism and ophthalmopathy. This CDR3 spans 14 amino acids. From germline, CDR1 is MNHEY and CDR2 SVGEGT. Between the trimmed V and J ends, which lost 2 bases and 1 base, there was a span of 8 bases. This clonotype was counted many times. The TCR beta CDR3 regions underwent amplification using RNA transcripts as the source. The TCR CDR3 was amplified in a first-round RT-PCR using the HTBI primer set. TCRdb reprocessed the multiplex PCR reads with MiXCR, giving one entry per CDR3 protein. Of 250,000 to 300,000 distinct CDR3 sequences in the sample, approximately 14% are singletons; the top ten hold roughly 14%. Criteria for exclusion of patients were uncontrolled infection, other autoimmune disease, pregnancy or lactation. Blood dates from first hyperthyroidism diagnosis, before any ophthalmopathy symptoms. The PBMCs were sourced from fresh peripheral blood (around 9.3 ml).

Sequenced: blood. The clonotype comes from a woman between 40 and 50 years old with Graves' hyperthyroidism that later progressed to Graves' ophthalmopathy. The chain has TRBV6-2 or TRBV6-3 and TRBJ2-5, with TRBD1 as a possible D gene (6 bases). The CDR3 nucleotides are TGTGCCAGCAGTTACCGGGACATCCAAGAGACCCAGTACTTC. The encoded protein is CASSYRDIQETQYF.